Described below is a single T cell receptor beta chain sequence and its context. This sample is drawn from a study of sequential checkpoint blockade in melanoma. Study as a whole: Arm A got nivolumab then ipilimumab; arm B the reverse, 1:1. Each arm's sequence ended with maintenance nivolumab.

The length of the CDR3 is 14 residues. V lost 4 bases and J lost 7, with 17 bases in between. Germline V lookup: CDR1 SGHDT, CDR2 YYEEEE. Profiled with immunoSEQ multiplex PCR; TCRdb holds only in-frame clones, not every one. The sample consists of approximately 14,000 clones, less than 55% of them appearing once. Described treatment: randomized to nivolumab then ipilimumab (arm A) or the reverse (arm B). Patients had received no earlier DNA-damaging chemotherapy. Sorted cells were live CD3+CD8+, lacking CD19 and CD56, from PBMCs. The source was CD8+ T cells sorted from blood (inferred from file names), collected from a patient given nivolumab and ipilimumab in sequence. The sequence was obtained from a human donor with melanoma. This chain links TRBV5-6 with TRBJ2-5, with a possible D match to TRBD2 (6 bases). CDR3 protein: CASSQTGLKGTQYF. CDR3 bases: TGTGCCAGCAGCCAAACGGGACTTAAGGGGACCCAGTACTTC.